This TCR beta chain was profiled in a study of blood T cell repertoires in COVID-19. Study-level information: Researchers got acute and convalescent COVID-19 samples from the United States, Italy and Spain. T cells, B-cell-depleted T cells, or PBMCs provided the cDNA or gDNA that served as material.

Per the authors' pipeline: From reference gene primer amplification, estimates of nucleated cell counts were derived. Produced via immunoSEQ multiplex PCR; TCRdb's table is partial and in-frame only. The V and J calls and the clone size are those of that table, but D and trimming were determined from the DNA. The sample gives roughly 28,000 clones, roughly 90% of which show up once; 2.5% to 3% is in the top ten. Sequencing was performed on peripheral blood. This TCR was sampled from a human donor in a cohort sampled during active COVID-19.

This CDR3 is CASSLGPNEKLFF. For the CDR3, the DNA is TGTGCCAGCAGCTTGGGGCCGAATGAAAAACTGTTTTTT. The chain recombines TRBV7-3 with TRBJ1-4; D is possibly TRBD1 (5 bases). The V gene lost 3 bases and the J gene lost 5 bases, with 7 bases spanning the gap. Germline values: CDR1 SGHTA, CDR2 FQGTGA. The length of the CDR3 is 13 residues.